This T cell receptor beta chain was sequenced in a study of blood T cells in healthy people across ages. The study, taken as a whole, reports: Total diversity from one million sequenced T cells was likely underestimated.

Each donor gave about 9.3 milliliters of peripheral blood. This clonotype was detected only once. No antigen is known for it. It was with a sample-barcoded 5' primer and a J-beta primer mix that a second PCR of roughly 7 to 12 cycles was run. Using its own MiXCR run on the 5' RACE reads, TCRdb lists one record per CDR3 protein. The sample contains 800,000 to 950,000 distinct CDR3 sequences, about 27% of which appear only once. The CDR3 is 14 amino acids. Germline CDR1 is MDHEN and CDR2 is SYDVKM. Trimming removed 3 bases at V and 1 base at J, with 10 bases between. These data also featured in a second study, about T cells of mothers and their children.

This rearrangement joins TRBV28 to TRBJ2-7, with unresolved D. Sequenced input: blood. This TCR was sampled from a woman aged 40 to 50 in good health. The CDR3 sequence: CASSLRRKSYEQYF. CDR3 sequence (DNA): TGTGCCAGCAGTTTGAGACGAAAATCCTACGAGCAGTACTTC.